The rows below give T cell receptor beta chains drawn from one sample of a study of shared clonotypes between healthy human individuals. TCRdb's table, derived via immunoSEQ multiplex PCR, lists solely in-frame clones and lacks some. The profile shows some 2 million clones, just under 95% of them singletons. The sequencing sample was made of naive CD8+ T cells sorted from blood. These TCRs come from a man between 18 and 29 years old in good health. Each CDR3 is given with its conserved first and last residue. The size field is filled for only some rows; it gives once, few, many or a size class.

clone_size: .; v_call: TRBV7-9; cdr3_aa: CASSLPRETQYF
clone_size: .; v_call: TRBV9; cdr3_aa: CASSGRDSAEAFF
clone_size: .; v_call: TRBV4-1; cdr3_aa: CASSPRGESAGNQPQHF
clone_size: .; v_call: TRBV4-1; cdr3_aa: CASSYGENSYNEQFF
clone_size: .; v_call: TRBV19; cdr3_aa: CATGQYEQYF
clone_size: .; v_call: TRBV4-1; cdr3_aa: CASSPQGGNGSPLHF
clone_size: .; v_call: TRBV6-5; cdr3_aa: CASSYGSITSYEQYF
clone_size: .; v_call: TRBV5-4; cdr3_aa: CASSSGQGALGNIQYF
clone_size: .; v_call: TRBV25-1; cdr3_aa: CASSEWDNQPQHF
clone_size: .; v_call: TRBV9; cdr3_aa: CASSEGQKTNYGYTF
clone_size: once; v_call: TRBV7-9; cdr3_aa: CASSPLNTGVDGYTF
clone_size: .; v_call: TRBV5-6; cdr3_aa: CASSLGGYSYEQYF
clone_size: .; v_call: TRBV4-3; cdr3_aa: CASSQDTPLERPYNEQFF
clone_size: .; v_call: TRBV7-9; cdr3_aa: CASSDPFSAHQETQYF
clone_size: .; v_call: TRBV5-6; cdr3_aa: CASSSGTRSYEQYF
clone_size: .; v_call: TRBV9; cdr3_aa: CASSGRGTNTEAFF
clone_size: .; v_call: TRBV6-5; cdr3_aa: CASRGGAQDEQFF
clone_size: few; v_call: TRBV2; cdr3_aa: CASRRDTQYF